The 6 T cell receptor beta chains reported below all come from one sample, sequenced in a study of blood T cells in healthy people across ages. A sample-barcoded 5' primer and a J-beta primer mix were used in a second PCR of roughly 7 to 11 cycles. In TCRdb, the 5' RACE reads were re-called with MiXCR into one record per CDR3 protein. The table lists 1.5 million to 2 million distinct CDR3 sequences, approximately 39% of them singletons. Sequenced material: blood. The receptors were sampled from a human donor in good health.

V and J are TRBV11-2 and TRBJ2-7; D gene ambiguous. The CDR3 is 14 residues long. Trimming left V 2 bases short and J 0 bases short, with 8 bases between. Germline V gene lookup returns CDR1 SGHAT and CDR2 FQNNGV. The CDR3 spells CASSLRAYSYEQYF. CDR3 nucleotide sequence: TGTGCCAGCAGCTTAAGGGCCTACTCCTACGAGCAGTACTTC.

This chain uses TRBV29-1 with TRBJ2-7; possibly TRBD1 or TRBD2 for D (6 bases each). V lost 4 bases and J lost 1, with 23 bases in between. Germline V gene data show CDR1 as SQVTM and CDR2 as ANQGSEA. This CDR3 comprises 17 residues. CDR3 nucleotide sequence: TGCAGCGTTGGAACCTATACGGGGGTGGACAGATCCTACGAGCAGTACTTC. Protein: CSVGTYTGVDRSYEQYF.

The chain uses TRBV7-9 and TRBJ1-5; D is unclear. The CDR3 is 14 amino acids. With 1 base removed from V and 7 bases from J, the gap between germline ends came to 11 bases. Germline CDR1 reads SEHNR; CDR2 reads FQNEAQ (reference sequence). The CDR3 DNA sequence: TGTGCCAGCAGCTTAGGGGAGCCCAACCAGCCCCAGCATTTT. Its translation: CASSLGEPNQPQHF.

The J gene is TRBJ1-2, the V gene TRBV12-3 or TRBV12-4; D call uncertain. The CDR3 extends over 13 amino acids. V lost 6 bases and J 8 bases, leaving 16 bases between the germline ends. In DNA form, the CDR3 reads TGTGCCAGCAGCTCTTTGGGGTCTCTGGGCTACACCTTC. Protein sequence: CASSSLGSLGYTF.

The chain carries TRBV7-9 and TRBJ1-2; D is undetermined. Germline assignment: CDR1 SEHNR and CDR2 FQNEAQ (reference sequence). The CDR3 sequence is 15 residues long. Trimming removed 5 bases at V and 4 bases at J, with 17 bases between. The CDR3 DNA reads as TGTGCCAGCAGCCCCCCTCACCCAGACTTCTATGGCTACACCTTC. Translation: CASSPPHPDFYGYTF.

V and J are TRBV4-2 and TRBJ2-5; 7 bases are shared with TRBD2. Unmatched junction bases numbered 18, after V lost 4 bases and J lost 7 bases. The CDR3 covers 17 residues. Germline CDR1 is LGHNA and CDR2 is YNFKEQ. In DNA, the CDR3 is TGTGCCAGCAGCCCCCAGTCAGCGAGCGGGGTTGTTGGGACCCAGTACTTC. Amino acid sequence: CASSPQSASGVVGTQYF.